This passage covers 19 T cell receptor beta chains from one sample sequenced in a study of blood T cell repertoires in COVID-19. Clones were sequenced by immunoSEQ multiplex PCR, and TCRdb holds only the in-frame ones, with some missing. The table lists some 300,000 clones, 86% of them singletons. Sequencing input: PBMCs or T cells enriched from blood (not recorded which). The receptors stem from a man aged 25 to 45 who had recovered from COVID-19.

The chain combines TRBV6-1 with TRBJ2-7; a possible D gene is TRBD2 (6 bases). V was clipped by 2 bases and J by 7 bases, with 12 bases between them. This CDR3 is built from 13 residues. Per the germline V gene, CDR1 is MNHNS and CDR2 is SASEGT. The CDR3 loop reads CASSESSRGEQYF. The CDR3 DNA is TGTGCCAGCAGTGAATCGAGCCGGGGGGAGCAGTACTTC.

The rearrangement uses TRBV7-2 and TRBJ1-2; 7 bases map to TRBD1. Germline lookup yields CDR1 SGHTA and CDR2 FQGNSA. After removal of 5 bases from V and 7 bases from J, the junction contained 13 bases not matched to a gene. This CDR3 is 15 amino acids long. The CDR3 region is CASSLNRQGNGGYTF. The CDR3 DNA is TGTGCCAGCAGCCTCAATCGACAGGGAAATGGTGGCTACACCTTC.

The V call is TRBV27, the J call TRBJ2-1, with D possibly matching TRBD1 (6 bases). Between the trimmed V and J ends, which lost 4 bases and 8 bases, there was a span of 12 bases. The germline gives CDR1 MNHEY, CDR2 SMNVEV (reference sequence). This CDR3 is 13 amino acids long. CDR3 sequence reads: CASSSGRGYEQFF. The CDR3 nucleotides are TGTGCCAGCAGTTCGGGCAGGGGATATGAGCAGTTCTTC.

The chain is built from TRBV6-5 and TRBJ2-1; the match to TRBD2 covers 10 bases. The CDR3 consists of 15 residues. Trimming removed 6 bases from V and 3 bases from J; junction bases left unmatched: 5. Germline-derived CDR1 and CDR2 are MNHEY and SVGAGI. Written as DNA, the CDR3 is TGTGCCAGCAGCCCGGGACTAGCGCTCTACAATGAGCAGTTCTTC. It codes for CASSPGLALYNEQFF.

This clone was seen once. The V and J genes are TRBV28 and TRBJ1-2; D ambiguous. The germline V and J ends were trimmed by 5 bases and 0 bases, with 19 bases remaining between them. CDR3 length: 17 amino acids. CDR1 is MDHEN and CDR2 is SYDVKM in the germline V gene. The CDR3 region is CASSRRAGSASNYGYTF. In DNA form, the CDR3 reads TGTGCCAGCAGTCGAAGGGCGGGTTCCGCCTCTAACTATGGCTACACCTTC.

This clone was counted between two and nine times. The chain has TRBV11-1 and TRBJ2-6; 7 nucleotides line up with TRBD1. This CDR3 spans 16 amino acids. Trimming at V came to 2 bases and at J to 2 bases, leaving 3 bases not matched to a gene. Looked up from germline, CDR1 is SGHAT and CDR2 is FQDESV (reference sequence). This CDR3 is CASSLNRGAGANVLTF. The DNA of the CDR3 is TGTGCCAGCAGCTTAAACAGGGGAGCTGGGGCCAACGTCCTGACTTTC.

The chain recombines TRBV7-2 with TRBJ2-7; 7 nucleotides agree with TRBD1. Germline V gives CDR1 SGHTA, CDR2 FQGNSA. Losses at the gene ends were 2 bases for V and 4 bases for J; bases not matched to a gene: 17. The length of the CDR3 is 18 residues. The CDR3, as DNA: TGTGCCAGCAGCTTATCGTTCGTTTTTCGGGACAGAAAATACGAGCAGTACTTC. This gives the protein CASSLSFVFRDRKYEQYF.

The genes are TRBV27 and TRBJ2-7, with 7 bases aligning to TRBD1. J lost 4 bases, V lost 6 bases, and 9 bases had no gene match. Germline V gives CDR1 MNHEY, CDR2 SMNVEV (reference sequence). The CDR3 has 14 residues. The CDR3 is CASSAGTGVYEQYF. In DNA, the CDR3 is TGTGCCAGCAGCGCCGGAACAGGGGTATACGAGCAGTACTTC.

The chain employs TRBV7-9 and TRBJ1-6; the D gene is possibly TRBD1 (6 bases). CDR1 SEHNR and CDR2 FQNEAQ come from the germline V gene (reference sequence). The CDR3 spans 15 residues. V lost 4 bases, J lost 7 bases, and 14 bases lay in between. The CDR3: CASSSSGAMNSPLHF. In nucleotides, the CDR3 is TGTGCCAGCAGCTCATCAGGGGCAATGAATTCACCCCTCCACTTT.

This chain uses TRBV3-1 (or the pseudogene TRBV3-2) with TRBJ1-5; 9 bases are shared with TRBD1. The germline gives CDR1 LGHDT, CDR2 YNNKEL (reference sequence). CDR3 length equals 14 residues. V lost 4 bases and J lost 6; bases outside the gene matches: 4. This CDR3 is CASSPQGAGQPQHF. CDR3 bases: TGTGCCAGCAGCCCACAGGGGGCAGGTCAGCCCCAGCATTTT.

V gene TRBV2 combines with J gene TRBJ1-1; maybe TRBD1 (5 bases). Germline values: CDR1 SNHLY, CDR2 FYNNEI. V gave up 2 bases and J gave up 4 bases, with 8 bases separating them. This CDR3 has 13 residues. The CDR3 loop is CASSEQGGTEAFF. CDR3 bases: TGTGCCAGCAGTGAACAGGGAGGCACTGAAGCTTTCTTT.

The chain couples TRBV13 to TRBJ2-2; 7 positions agree with TRBD2. Trimming removed 7 bases from V and 6 bases from J; junction bases left unmatched: 8. The length of the CDR3 is 14 residues. Per germline, CDR1 PRHDT and CDR2 FYEKMQ (reference sequence). The CDR3 loop is CASTPGLVAGELFF. In DNA form, the CDR3 reads TGTGCCAGCACCCCCGGACTAGTGGCCGGGGAGCTGTTTTTT.

The chain joins TRBV11-1 to TRBJ2-5, with 7 bases fitting TRBD1. V trimming: 6 bases; J trimming: 2 bases; junction bases outside the gene matches: 3. CDR3 length equals 13 residues. Per the germline V gene, CDR1 is SGHAT and CDR2 is FQDESV (reference sequence). CDR3 region: CASSSDRQETQYF. CDR3 in DNA: TGTGCCAGCAGTTCGGACAGGCAAGAGACCCAGTACTTC.

This chain links TRBV21-1 with TRBJ1-1. TRBV21-1 is tagged as a pseudogene. This CDR3 comprises 15 residues. This chain's CDR3 is CASSKVGVGGPEAFF. CDR3 DNA: TGTGCCAGCAGCAAGGTAGGAGTTGGCGGGCCTGAAGCTTTCTTT.

The rearrangement uses TRBV30 and TRBJ1-1, with 8 bases identical to TRBD1. Trimming took 5 bases from V and 6 from J; bases not matched to a gene: 8. The CDR3 is 13 amino acids. The germline gives CDR1 GTSNPN, CDR2 SVGIG (reference sequence). CDR3 bases: TGTGCCTGGGGTAGACAGGGGCTAGCTGAAGCTTTCTTT. The encoded protein is CAWGRQGLAEAFF.

The chain joins TRBV18 to TRBJ2-1, with 8 bases aligning to TRBD2. The germline gives CDR1 KGHSH, CDR2 LQKENI. The CDR3 has 16 amino acids. The ends lost 6 bases at V and 0 bases at J; junction bases unmatched: 7. The CDR3 DNA reads TGTGCCAGCTCCTTATCCGGGGGGGCCTCCTACAATGAGCAGTTCTTC. It encodes CASSLSGGASYNEQFF.

The CDR3 spells CATSIGYNEQFF. CDR3 DNA: TGTGCCACCAGTATCGGGTACAATGAGCAGTTCTTC. The chain recombines TRBV15 with TRBJ2-1; the D is unclear. The CDR3 covers 12 residues. Germline loops: CDR1 LNHNV, CDR2 YYDKDF (reference sequence). V was trimmed by 6 bases and J by 4 bases, leaving 7 bases between them. The variable domain in full, completed from reference TRBV15 and TRBJ2-1, reads DAMVIQNPRYQVTQFGKPVTLSCSQTLNHNVMYWYQQKSSQAPKLLFHYYDKDFNNEADTPDNFQSRRPNTSFCFLDIRSPGLGDTAMYLCATSIGYNEQFFGPGTRLTVL.

The chain is built from TRBV5-1 and TRBJ1-6, with a possible D match to TRBD1 (6 bases). Germline CDR1 is SGHRS and CDR2 is YFSETQ. The CDR3 consists of 17 residues. Trimming left V 4 bases short and J 10 bases short, with 24 bases between. This CDR3 reads CASSQEYQGSGSSPLHF. The CDR3 DNA sequence: TGCGCCAGCAGCCAAGAGTACCAGGGGTCCGGTAGCTCACCCCTCCACTTT. Filled out from reference TRBV5-1 and TRBJ1-6, the complete variable domain reads KAGVTQTPRYLIKTRGQQVTLSCSPISGHRSVSWYQQTPGQGLQFLFEYFSETQRNKGNFPGRFSGRQFSNSRSEMNVSTLELGDSALYLCASSQEYQGSGSSPLHFGNGTRLTVT.

The V gene is TRBV10-3, the J gene TRBJ2-7; 7 nucleotides match TRBD1. This CDR3 spans 15 amino acids. V lost 3 bases and J lost 0; bases outside the gene matches: 5. The V gene's germline CDR1 is ENHRY and CDR2 SYGVKD. The CDR3 region is CAISDNRGSSYEQYF. The CDR3 coding sequence is TGTGCCATCAGTGATAACAGGGGAAGCTCCTACGAGCAGTACTTC.